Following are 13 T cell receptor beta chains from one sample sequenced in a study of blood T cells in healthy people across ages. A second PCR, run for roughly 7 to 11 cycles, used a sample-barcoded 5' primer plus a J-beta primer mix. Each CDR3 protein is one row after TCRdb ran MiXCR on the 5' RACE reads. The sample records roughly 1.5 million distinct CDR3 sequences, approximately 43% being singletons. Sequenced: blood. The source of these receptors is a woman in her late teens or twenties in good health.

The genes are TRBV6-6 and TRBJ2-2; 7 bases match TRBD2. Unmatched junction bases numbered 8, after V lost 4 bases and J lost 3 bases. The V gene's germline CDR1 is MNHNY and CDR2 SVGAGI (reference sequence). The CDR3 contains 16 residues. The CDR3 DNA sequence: TGTGCCAGCAGTTGGCCGGGACTACTGTACACCGGGGAGCTGTTTTTT. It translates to CASSWPGLLYTGELFF.

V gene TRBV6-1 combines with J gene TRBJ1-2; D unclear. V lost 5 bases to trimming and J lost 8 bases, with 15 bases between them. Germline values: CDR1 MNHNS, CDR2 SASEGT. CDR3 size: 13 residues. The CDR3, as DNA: TGTGCCAGCAGTCCAGGAAACCAGGAGGGCTACACCTTC. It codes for CASSPGNQEGYTF.

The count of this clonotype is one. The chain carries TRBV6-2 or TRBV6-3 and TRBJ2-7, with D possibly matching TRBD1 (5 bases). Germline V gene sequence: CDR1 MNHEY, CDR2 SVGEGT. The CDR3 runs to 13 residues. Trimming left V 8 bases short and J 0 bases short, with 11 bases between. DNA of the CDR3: TGTGCCAGCTATAACAGGAACTCCTACGAGCAGTACTTC. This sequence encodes CASYNRNSYEQYF.

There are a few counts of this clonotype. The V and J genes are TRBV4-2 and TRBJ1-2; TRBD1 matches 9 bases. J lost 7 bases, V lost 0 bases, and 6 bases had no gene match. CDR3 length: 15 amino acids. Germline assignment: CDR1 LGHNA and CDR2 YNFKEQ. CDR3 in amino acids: CASSQERGTGFGYTF. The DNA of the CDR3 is TGTGCCAGCAGCCAAGAGAGGGGGACAGGGTTTGGCTACACCTTC.

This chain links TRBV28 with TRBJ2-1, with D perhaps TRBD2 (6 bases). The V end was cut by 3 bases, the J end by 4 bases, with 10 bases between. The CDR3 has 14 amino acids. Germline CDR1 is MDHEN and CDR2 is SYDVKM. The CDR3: CASSFVGGYNEQFF. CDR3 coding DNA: TGTGCCAGCAGTTTCGTGGGAGGATACAATGAGCAGTTCTTC.

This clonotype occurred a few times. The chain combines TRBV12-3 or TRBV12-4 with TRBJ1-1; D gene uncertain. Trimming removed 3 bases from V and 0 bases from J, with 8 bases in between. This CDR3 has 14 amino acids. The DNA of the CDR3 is TGTGCCAGCAGTTTGAGGCGGATGAACACTGAAGCTTTCTTT. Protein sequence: CASSLRRMNTEAFF.

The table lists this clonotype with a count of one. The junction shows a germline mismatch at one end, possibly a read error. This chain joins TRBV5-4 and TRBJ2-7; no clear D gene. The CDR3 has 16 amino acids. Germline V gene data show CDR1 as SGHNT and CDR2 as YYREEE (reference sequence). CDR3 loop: CACSLSHRRSSYEQYF. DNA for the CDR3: TGTGCCTGCAGCTTGTCCCACCGACGGAGCTCCTACGAGCAGTACTTC.

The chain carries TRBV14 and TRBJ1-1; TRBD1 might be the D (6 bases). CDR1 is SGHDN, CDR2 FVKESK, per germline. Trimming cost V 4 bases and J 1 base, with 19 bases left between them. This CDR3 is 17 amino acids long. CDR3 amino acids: CASSPLQGVKRNTEAFF. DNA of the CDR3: TGTGCCAGCAGCCCATTACAGGGTGTAAAGAGGAACACTGAAGCTTTCTTT.

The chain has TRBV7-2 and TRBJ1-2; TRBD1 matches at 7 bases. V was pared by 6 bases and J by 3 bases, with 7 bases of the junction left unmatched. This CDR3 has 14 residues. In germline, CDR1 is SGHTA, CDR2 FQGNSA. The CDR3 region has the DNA TGTGCCAGCAGAACAAAGACAGGGTACTATGGCTACACCTTC. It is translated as CASRTKTGYYGYTF.

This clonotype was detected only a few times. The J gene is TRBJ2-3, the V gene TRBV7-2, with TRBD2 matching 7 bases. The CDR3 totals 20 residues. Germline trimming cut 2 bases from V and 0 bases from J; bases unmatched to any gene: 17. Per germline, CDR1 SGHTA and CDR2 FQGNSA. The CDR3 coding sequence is TGTGCCAGCAGCTTAAGAGGTTTCGGTCTAGCGGCTTTGAGCACAGATACGCAGTATTTT. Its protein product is CASSLRGFGLAALSTDTQYF.

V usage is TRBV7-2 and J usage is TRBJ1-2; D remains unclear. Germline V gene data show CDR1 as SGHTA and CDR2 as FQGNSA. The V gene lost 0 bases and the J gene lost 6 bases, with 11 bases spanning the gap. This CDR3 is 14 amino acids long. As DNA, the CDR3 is TGTGCCAGCAGCTTAGCTCCCAGAGGAGATGGCTACACCTTC. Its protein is CASSLAPRGDGYTF.

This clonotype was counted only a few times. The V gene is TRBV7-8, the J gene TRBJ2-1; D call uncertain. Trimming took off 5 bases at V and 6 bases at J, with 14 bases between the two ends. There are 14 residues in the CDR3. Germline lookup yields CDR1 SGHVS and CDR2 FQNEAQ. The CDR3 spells CASSPGRITNEQFF. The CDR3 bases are TGTGCCAGCAGCCCCGGACGGATAACCAATGAGCAGTTCTTC.

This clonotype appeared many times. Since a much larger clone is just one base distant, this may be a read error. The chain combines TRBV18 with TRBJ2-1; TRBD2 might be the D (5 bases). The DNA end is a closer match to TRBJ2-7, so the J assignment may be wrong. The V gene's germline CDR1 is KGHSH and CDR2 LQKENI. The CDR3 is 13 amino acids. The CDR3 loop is CASSPGSYNEQYF. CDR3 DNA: TGTGCCAGCAGCCCGGGGAGCTACAATGAGCAGTACTTC.